A selection of T cell receptor beta chains follows, all from one sample in a study of identical twins. TCRdb used MiXCR to reprocess the 5' RACE reads, holding one entry per CDR3 protein. The profile shows a few hundred thousand distinct CDR3 sequences, 7.5% to 10% of them singletons. This sample also belongs to another study, concerning yellow fever vaccine responses in identical twins.

The specimen was PBMCs. These receptors were collected from a woman aged 18-29 years in good health. Both conserved end residues are part of each CDR3. Fields, in order: V gene, D gene, clone size, J gene, CDR3 DNA, CDR3 protein. The D gene is left open where the match is weak. Clone size appears in some rows only: once, few, many, or a class for an expanded clone.

TRBV29-1,-,many,TRBJ1-1,TGCAGCGTCGGCGGACATAAGGAGACTGAAGCTTTCTTT,CSVGGHKETEAFF
TRBV20-1,TRBD2,few,TRBJ2-1,TGCAGTGCTAGAGTAGGACGGCTAGCGGGGGCTAGCTCCTACAATGAGCAGTTCTTC,CSARVGRLAGASSYNEQFF
TRBV5-6,-,few,TRBJ2-3,TGTGCCAGCAGCTTCTCGGCGGCACGACCTAGCACAGATACGCAGTATTTT,CASSFSAARPSTDTQYF
TRBV7-9,-,-,TRBJ2-3,TGTGCCAGCAGCGACTCGGACTCATCAGATACGCAGTATTTT,CASSDSDSSDTQYF
TRBV9,-,few,TRBJ2-1,TGTGCCAGCAGCGTAAGCCAGCCCAATGAGCAGTTCTTC,CASSVSQPNEQFF
TRBV7-3,TRBD1,few,TRBJ1-2,TGTGCCAGCAGCATGGGACAGGGAGCGGACGGCTACACCTTC,CASSMGQGADGYTF
TRBV20-1,TRBD1,few,TRBJ2-7,TGCAGTGCCCCGGAATTTAGGACAGGGAACAACGAGCAGTACTTC,CSAPEFRTGNNEQYF
TRBV20-1,TRBD2,few,TRBJ2-1,TGCAGTGTTCGACCCCAACTAGCGGGAGTGAGGGATGAGCAGTTCTTC,CSVRPQLAGVRDEQFF
TRBV6-6,TRBD2,few,TRBJ2-1,TGTGCCAGCAGGGGGGGGGAATATGAGCAGTTCTTC,CASRGGEYEQFF
TRBV7-3,-,-,TRBJ2-5,TGTGCCAGCCCTTATCGCGAGACCCAGTACTTC,CASPYRETQYF
TRBV2,TRBD1,few,TRBJ1-4,TGTGCCAGCAGTGGGGACAGGGGAGCAAAACTGTTTTTT,CASSGDRGAKLFF
TRBV28,-,few,TRBJ2-7,TGTGCCAGCAGTCCACTGTCGAAAGGGTCCTACGAGCAGTACTTC,CASSPLSKGSYEQYF
TRBV12-3/TRBV12-4,TRBD2,few,TRBJ2-7,TGTGCCAGCAGTCCCGCGGGACTACAGTACTTC,CASSPAGLQYF
TRBV6-1,-,-,TRBJ2-2,TGTGCCAGCAGGGCGGGATCGGACACCGGGGAGCTGTTTTTT,CASRAGSDTGELFF
TRBV6-4,-,few,TRBJ2-7,TGTGCCACCCGCCGAAGGGACAATCACTACGAGCAGTACTTC,CATRRRDNHYEQYF
TRBV5-5,TRBD2,-,TRBJ2-1,TGTGCCAGCAGCCGAGGGACTAGCGGGAGTGGGGTCAATGAGCAGTTCTTC,CASSRGTSGSGVNEQFF
TRBV11-3,TRBD2,-,TRBJ2-1,TGTGCCAGCAGCTCAGGACTAGCGAGGAATGAGCAGTTCTTC,CASSSGLARNEQFF
TRBV20-1,-,-,TRBJ2-7,TGCAGTGCTAGAGACCTTTTTTTGGGGGTCTACGAGCAGTACTTC,CSARDLFLGVYEQYF
TRBV20-1,-,few,TRBJ2-4,TGCAGTGCATCTTCGACAGGCTATATTCAGTACTTC,CSASSTGYIQYF
TRBV19,TRBD2,-,TRBJ2-3,TGTGCCAGTATGCCTACTGAACTAGCGACTAGCACAGATACGCAGTATTTT,CASMPTELATSTDTQYF
TRBV5-5,-,many,TRBJ1-5,TGTGCCAGCAGCTTATTAGGGGGGAATCAGCCCCAGCATTTT,CASSLLGGNQPQHF
TRBV4-1,-,many,TRBJ2-7,TGCGCCAGCAGCCAAGAGCGGACAGCCTCTTCTAACGAGCAGTACTTC,CASSQERTASSNEQYF
TRBV20-1,TRBD1,few,TRBJ2-7,TGCAGTGCTAGAGATCTGGGGGGGACAGGGGGGGACGAGCAGTACTTC,CSARDLGGTGGDEQYF
TRBV28,-,many,TRBJ2-7,TGTGCCAGCAGCCCCTTTTCCTACGAGCAGTACTTC,CASSPFSYEQYF
TRBV5-1,-,-,TRBJ1-2,TGCGCCAGCAGCTTCGGGGACGTGAGCACCTTC,CASSFGDVSTF
TRBV12-3/TRBV12-4,-,few,TRBJ1-1,TGTGCCAGCAGTTTAACGGCGGTTAACACTGAAGCTTTCTTT,CASSLTAVNTEAFF
TRBV20-1,TRBD2,few,TRBJ2-2,TGCAGTGCTAGAGATTTCGGGACTAGCGGGAGGGCCTCGAGTTTTCCCGGGGAGCTGTTTTTT,CSARDFGTSGRASSFPGELFF
TRBV15,-,few,TRBJ2-2,TGTGCCACCAGCTCACCCCTGAACACCGGGGAGCTGTTTTTT,CATSSPLNTGELFF
TRBV6-2/TRBV6-3,-,-,TRBJ2-5,TGTGCCAGCAGTTACTCGAGAGGCCTTTTAGAGACCCAGTACTTC,CASSYSRGLLETQYF
TRBV28,-,few,TRBJ1-2,TGTGCCAGCAGTTCACCTTCCGACGGGGCCTACACCTTC,CASSSPSDGAYTF
TRBV20-1,-,many,TRBJ2-3,TGCAGTGCCTTACTGGGGAGCACAGATACGCAGTATTTT,CSALLGSTDTQYF